The 10 T cell receptor beta chains reported below all come from one sample, sequenced in a study of blood T cell repertoires in COVID-19. Measured with immunoSEQ multiplex PCR; TCRdb has only the in-frame clones, and not every one. The repertoire has about 35,000 clones, roughly 90% of them found once; the top ten carry over 2%. The sequenced material came from peripheral blood. The receptors derive from a man in his forties or fifties with active COVID-19.

The CDR3 sequence: CASSLTPSGRAGAGELFF. The CDR3, as DNA: TGCGCCAGCAGCCTAACTCCTAGCGGGAGGGCCGGGGCCGGGGAGCTGTTTTTT. This rearrangement joins TRBV5-1 to TRBJ2-2; 12 nucleotides align to TRBD2. Trimming cost V 4 bases and J 6 bases; bases outside gene matches: 13. Germline values: CDR1 SGHRS, CDR2 YFSETQ. The CDR3 is made up of 18 amino acids.

Points on this clone: Relative to the germline gene, one junction end is altered; a read error may explain this. The chain employs TRBV11-3 and TRBJ1-1; D unclear. Germline assignment: CDR1 SGHNT and CDR2 YENEEA. This CDR3 contains 13 residues. This CDR3 reads CASSLDHDTEAFF. CDR3 sequence (DNA): TGTGCCAGCAGCTTAGATCATGACACCGAAGCTTTCTTT.

This rearrangement joins TRBV7-2 to TRBJ1-2; a possible D gene is TRBD1 (6 bases). The V gene lost 4 bases and the J gene lost 9 bases, with 18 bases spanning the gap. The CDR3 loop spans 14 amino acids. In germline, CDR1 is SGHTA, CDR2 FQGNSA. The CDR3 loop is CASSSITGLGRYTF. The DNA of the CDR3 is TGTGCCAGCAGCTCCATAACAGGGTTAGGGCGCTACACCTTC.

The table lists this clone with a few counts. The rearrangement uses TRBV27 and TRBJ2-2; tentative D call: TRBD2 (7 bases). V was clipped by 4 bases and J by 5 bases, with 14 bases between them. This CDR3 contains 15 residues. Germline V gene lookup returns CDR1 MNHEY and CDR2 SMNVEV (reference sequence). In DNA, the CDR3 is TGTGCCAGCAGTTGGGGGGGGCGCGGAACCGGGGAGCTGTTTTTT. This sequence encodes CASSWGGRGTGELFF.

V is TRBV6-2 or TRBV6-3 and J is TRBJ2-5; TRBD2 matches at 12 bases. Germline loops: CDR1 MNHEY, CDR2 SVGEGT. V lost 5 bases, J lost 1 base, and 5 bases stayed unmatched. There are 16 residues in the CDR3. The CDR3 DNA follows: TGTGCCAGCAGTATACTAGCGGGGGGCCCCCAAGAGACCCAGTACTTC. Amino acids: CASSILAGGPQETQYF.

V is TRBV7-3 and J is TRBJ2-3, with TRBD1 identical over 9 bases. J gave up 1 base and V 5 bases, and 4 bases lay outside the gene matches. This CDR3 is built from 15 residues. Germline assignment: CDR1 SGHTA and CDR2 FQGTGA. The CDR3 DNA sequence: TGTGCCAGCAGCCTCAGGACAGGGGGCACAGATACGCAGTATTTT. It is translated as CASSLRTGGTDTQYF.

This rearrangement joins TRBV5-4 to TRBJ1-1, with 9 bases fitting TRBD1. The CDR3 totals 16 residues. J gave up 4 bases and V 4 bases, and 11 bases lay outside the gene matches. Germline V gene sequence: CDR1 SGHNT, CDR2 YYREEE (reference sequence). CDR3 in DNA: TGTGCCAGCAGCCTTGGGAGACAGGGGGGAGGCACTGAAGCTTTCTTT. This translates into CASSLGRQGGGTEAFF.

V gene TRBV4-1 combines with J gene TRBJ2-2, with a tentative D call TRBD2 (7 bases). V lost 2 bases and J 6 bases, leaving 10 bases between the germline ends. The CDR3 consists of 14 residues. Looked up from germline, CDR1 is MGHRA and CDR2 is YSYEKL. The CDR3 here is CASSQRGGSGELFF. Written as DNA, the CDR3 is TGCGCCAGCAGCCAAAGGGGGGGGTCCGGGGAGCTGTTTTTT.

V is TRBV7-5 and J is TRBJ2-3; the tabulated D call, TRBD2, remains unverified against the DNA. TRBV7-5 has pseudogene status. The CDR3 sequence is 16 residues long. CDR3 residues: CARSLGTPLDTDTQYF. The CDR3 DNA reads as TGTGCCAGAAGCTTAGGAACTCCCCTCGACACAGATACGCAGTATTTT.

This clone is a singleton in its sample. This sequence joins TRBV3-1 (or the pseudogene TRBV3-2) and TRBJ2-1; D call uncertain. Germline lookup yields CDR1 LGHDT and CDR2 YNNKEL (reference sequence). The CDR3 is made up of 12 amino acids. V lost 3 bases to trimming and J lost 6 bases, with 6 bases between them. This chain's CDR3 is CASSHSSNEQFF. The CDR3, as DNA: TGTGCCAGCAGCCACTCGAGCAATGAGCAGTTCTTC.